This T cell receptor beta chain was captured by sequencing in a study of radiation and T cells in renal cell carcinoma. This CDR3 comprises 14 residues. Germline assignment: CDR1 GTSNPN and CDR2 SVGIG (reference sequence). Trimming shortened V by 2 bases and J by 6 bases, and 16 bases separated the two germline ends. Sequenced by immunoSEQ multiplex PCR; TCRdb stores in-frame clones only, minus some. The sample carries about 130,000 clones, 70% to 90% recorded once. Regarding time point: blood 2 weeks post-SBRT. Treatment: 15 Gy SBRT to primary tumor, nephrectomy 4 weeks later. The sequence came from a woman in her 70s with renal cell carcinoma. Here the sequenced sample was blood, taken from a patient whose treatment included radiotherapy and nephrectomy. V is TRBV30 and J is TRBJ1-2, with D unresolved. CDR3 amino acids: CAWSRSPDRHGYTF. The CDR3 nucleotides read TGTGCCTGGAGTCGTAGCCCGGACCGGCATGGCTACACCTTC.